The rows below give T cell receptor beta chains drawn from one sample of a study of blood T cell repertoires in COVID-19. The method was immunoSEQ multiplex PCR; TCRdb's version includes in-frame clones alone and lacks a portion of them. This sample has some 220,000 clones, with under 90% found just once. What was sequenced was peripheral blood. The source is a woman older than 75 with active or convalescent COVID-19. Both conserved end residues are part of each CDR3. D genes are given only for firm matches. Part of the rows lack a size; the others show once, few, many or a class for expanded clones.

>TRBD2|TRBV3-1/TRBV3-2|-|TRBJ2-1
TGTGCCAGCAGCCACGTACGGGGACTAGCGGGAGGAAATTACAATGAGCAGTTCTTC
CASSHVRGLAGGNYNEQFF
>-|TRBV5-4|-|TRBJ1-2
TGTGCCAGCAGCTTAGAGAACTATGGCTACACCTTC
CASSLENYGYTF
>TRBD1|TRBV5-1|-|TRBJ1-2
TGCGCCAGCAGCCCCCTGAAGGGGGCTAAATATGGCTACACCTTC
CASSPLKGAKYGYTF
>TRBD1|TRBV6-5|-|TRBJ1-2
TGTGCCAGCAGTTACAGCAGGGGGCACTATGGCTACACCTTC
CASSYSRGHYGYTF
>-|TRBV7-9|-|TRBJ1-1
TGTGCCAGCAGCCCCGAGTGGTTCCAAGCTTTCTTT
CASSPEWFQAFF
>-|TRBV9|-|TRBJ2-5
TGTGCCAGCAGCGTAGGATTCGTAGCGAGGGCTCAAGAGACCCAGTACTTC
CASSVGFVARAQETQYF
>-|TRBV4-2|few|TRBJ1-2
TGTGCCAGCAGCCAAGCTGAAGGACAGATGGGGTATGGCTACACCTTC
CASSQAEGQMGYGYTF
>-|TRBV7-3|-|TRBJ2-4
TGTGCCAGCAGCCGGCACAAAGGGGGCATTCAGTACTTC
CASSRHKGGIQYF
>TRBD2|TRBV5-6|-|TRBJ2-7
TGTGCCAGCAGCTTGGGGCTAGCGGGGGCATACGAGCAGTACTTC
CASSLGLAGAYEQYF
>-|TRBV5-1|-|TRBJ2-5
TGCGCCAGCAGCTACGACAGATCCCAAGAGACCCAGTACTTC
CASSYDRSQETQYF
>-|TRBV11-3|-|TRBJ2-1
TGTGCCAGCAGCTTAGGTTCAGCGCGCTCCTACAATGAGCAGTTCTTC
CASSLGSARSYNEQFF
>-|TRBV21-1|-|TRBJ2-1
TGTGCCAGCAGCAAACAGGGACTAGCGGGACCCGCTGGACAATGTGAGCAGTTCTTC
CASSKQGLAGPAGQCEQFF
>-|TRBV11-2|-|TRBJ2-1
TGTGCCAGCAGCCCAGACGCGGGACCCTCCTACAATGAGCAGTTCTTC
CASSPDAGPSYNEQFF
>-|TRBV6-5|-|TRBJ1-2
TGTGCCAGCAGTTACTCCCTTCGGGGGACTAACTATGGCTACACCTTC
CASSYSLRGTNYGYTF
>-|TRBV23-1|-|TRBJ2-7
TGCGCCAGCAGTCGTCCGGAGCAGTACTTC
CASSRPEQYF
>-|TRBV18|-|TRBJ2-7
TGTGCCAGCTCACGAGGACATAGGGACTCCTACGAGCAGTACTTC
CASSRGHRDSYEQYF
>TRBD1|TRBV7-2|-|TRBJ1-3
TGTGCCAGCAGCTTTACCGGGACAGGGGGCGGAAACACCATATATTTT
CASSFTGTGGGNTIYF
>TRBD1|TRBV5-1|-|TRBJ1-2
TGCGCCAGCAGCGCCAGGACAGGGGATGGCTACACCTTC
CASSARTGDGYTF
>-|TRBV3-1/TRBV3-2|few|TRBJ2-7
TGTGCCAGCAGCCATTCGGGGGAAGAGCAGTACTTC
CASSHSGEEQYF
>-|TRBV5-1|-|TRBJ1-6
TGCGCCAGCAGCCTTTTGCCAGGGATGTTTGGGTCACCCCTCCACTTT
CASSLLPGMFGSPLHF
>-|TRBV6-2/TRBV6-3|-|TRBJ2-1
TGTGCCAGCAGCGATCGAGGCAGTGAGCAGTTCTTC
CASSDRGSEQFF
>-|TRBV7-2|-|TRBJ1-1
TGTGCCAGCAGCGAGGCGGGACGGGCTATGAACACTGAAGCTTTCTTT
CASSEAGRAMNTEAFF
>-|TRBV10-1|-|TRBJ1-1
TGCGCCAGCAGAGCCCCTTTGGGGGAGGGCACTGAAGCTTTCTTT
CASRAPLGEGTEAFF
>-|TRBV5-6|-|TRBJ2-4
TGTGCCAGCAGCTTGTATAGGGGCATTCAGTACTTC
CASSLYRGIQYF
>TRBD2|TRBV19|once|TRBJ2-1
TGTGCCAGTAGTAGACGCACTAGCGGAAGCTCCTACAATGAGCAGTTCTTC
CASSRRTSGSSYNEQFF
>TRBD1|TRBV7-8|-|TRBJ2-5
TGTGCCAGCAGCTCGGGACAGGGGGAGACCCAGTACTTC
CASSSGQGETQYF
>-|TRBV7-2|once|TRBJ1-2
TGTGCCAGCAGCTTGGACAATAACAACTATGGCTACACCTTC
CASSLDNNNYGYTF
>-|TRBV29-1|few|TRBJ2-7
TGCAGCGTTGAAGGGACGGGACTGACTAACTACGAGCAGTACTTC
CSVEGTGLTNYEQYF
>TRBD2|TRBV2|-|TRBJ2-5
TGTGCCAGCAGGGATAGCGGGCGGGGGACCCAGTACTTC
CASRDSGRGTQYF
>-|TRBV6-2/TRBV6-3|once|TRBJ1-4
TGTGCCAGCAGTTACGAAGGGGGTCTATATGAAAAACTGTTTTTT
CASSYEGGLYEKLFF
>TRBD1|TRBV7-9|-|TRBJ1-2
TGTGCCAGCAGCCCCTTTCAGGGGGCCTTTACTGGGTACACCTTC
CASSPFQGAFTGYTF
>-|TRBV11-2|-|TRBJ1-4
TGTGCCAGCAGCTTAGATCCGGACAGCTATAATGAAAAACTGTTTTTT
CASSLDPDSYNEKLFF
>-|TRBV6-1|-|TRBJ1-2
TGTGCCAGCAGTGAAGGACAGAACTATGGCTACACCTTC
CASSEGQNYGYTF
>TRBD1|TRBV6-6|-|TRBJ1-4
TGTGCCAGCATTAATACAGGGGCTAATGAAAAACTGTTTTTT
CASINTGANEKLFF
>TRBD1|TRBV4-2|-|TRBJ2-1
TGTGCCAGCAGCCAATCGGACAGGGGCAATGAGCAGTTCTTC
CASSQSDRGNEQFF
>-|TRBV30|-|TRBJ1-6
TGTGCCTGGAGTAACGCAGGGATGGATTCACCCCTCCACTTT
CAWSNAGMDSPLHF
>TRBD2|TRBV28|-|TRBJ2-1
TGTGCCAGCAGCCTTCGGGAGGGATACAATGAGCAGTTCTTC
CASSLREGYNEQFF
>-|TRBV11-2|-|TRBJ2-7
TGTGCCAGCAGCGCGGATATTGGCGAGCAGTACTTC
CASSADIGEQYF
>TRBD2|TRBV27|-|TRBJ2-1
TGTGCCAGCAGTTTACCCGGGACTAGCTCCTATAAACGGAATGAGCAGTTCTTC
CASSLPGTSSYKRNEQFF
>TRBD1|TRBV5-1|-|TRBJ2-5
TGCGCCAGCACCCCACAGGGGTACGGGCGAGAGACCCAGTACTTC
CASTPQGYGRETQYF
>TRBD2|TRBV3-1/TRBV3-2|once|TRBJ2-7
TGTGCCAGCAGCAACAGCGGGAGCGCCTACGAGCAGTACTTC
CASSNSGSAYEQYF
>-|TRBV9|-|TRBJ2-2
TGTGCCAGCAGCGTAACCCCCCTCAGCGGGGAGCTGTTTTTT
CASSVTPLSGELFF
>-|TRBV7-9|once|TRBJ1-3
TGTGCCAGCAGCTTTACTCAACAGGTATTGAACTCTGGAAACACCATATATTTT
CASSFTQQVLNSGNTIYF
>-|TRBV30|once|TRBJ2-3
TGTGCCTCAGAGCTCGAAGGGGGGGAGAAGGGGACGCAGTATTTT
CASELEGGEKGTQYF
>TRBD1|TRBV7-8|-|TRBJ1-3
TGTGCCAGCAGCTTAGGGGGCAGGGGGCTTGGAAACACCATATATTTT
CASSLGGRGLGNTIYF
>TRBD2|TRBV10-3|-|TRBJ2-2
TGTGCCATCACCGGGACTAGCGGGAGTGTCGGGGAGCTGTTTTTT
CAITGTSGSVGELFF
>TRBD1|TRBV28|-|TRBJ2-2
TGTGCCAGCACTCTCCGGACAGGCTTGGGGACCGGGGAGCTGTTTTTT
CASTLRTGLGTGELFF
>TRBD2|TRBV6-2/TRBV6-3|-|TRBJ2-5
TGTGCCAGCAGTTACTCGTCCCGGGGGCTAGCGGGGGCCACAGAGACCCAGTACTTC
CASSYSSRGLAGATETQYF
>TRBD2|TRBV6-2/TRBV6-3|-|TRBJ2-7
TGTGCCAGCAGTGGGGCTAGCGGGACTCTGGACGAGCAGTACTTC
CASSGASGTLDEQYF
>-|TRBV6-5|-|TRBJ2-7
TGTGCCAGCAGCCGACGGGGTCCCTACGAGCAGTACTTC
CASSRRGPYEQYF
>TRBD1|TRBV6-1|-|TRBJ1-5
TGTGCCAGCAGTGAAGCGCGGACAGGGAGCAATCAGCCCCAGCATTTT
CASSEARTGSNQPQHF
>TRBD1|TRBV19|once|TRBJ1-2
TGTGCCAGTAGTGTGGGACAGCTCTACTATGGCTACACCTTC
CASSVGQLYYGYTF
>TRBD1|TRBV7-9|-|TRBJ2-5
TGTGCCAGCAGCCCGACAGGGGGGCAGGGGACCCAGTACTTC
CASSPTGGQGTQYF